The clone carrying this T cell receptor beta chain was seen ten or more times. Antigen specificity is unknown. Axillary draining lymph nodes of breast cancer patients supplied the node samples. TCRdb analysed the multiplex PCR reads with MiXCR anew, one entry per CDR3 protein. The sample carries more than 80,000 distinct CDR3 sequences, less than 40% recorded once. The data belong to a study of breast tumors, draining lymph nodes, adjacent tissues. General study findings and limits: Tumors had less TCR diversity than lymph nodes, more than nontumor tissue. Tumor and nontumor repertoires were significantly more similar in luminal-like than in basal-like breast cancer. The lymph node origin of tumor T cells was framed as consistent with a hypothesis, not demonstrated.

V lost 3 bases and J lost 4, with 13 bases in between. This CDR3 region has 15 residues. This chain uses TRBV12-3 or TRBV12-4 with TRBJ2-1; D is possibly TRBD2 (6 bases). The source is a female donor with breast cancer. Some clones in this sample may be carry-over from other donors' samples. Sequencing input: axillary lymph node tissue. The CDR3 DNA follows: TGTGCCAGCAGTTTCGGTGGGGGGACTTACAATGAGCAGTTCTTC. Translated, it gives CASSFGGGTYNEQFF.